The 21 T cell receptor beta chains in this list originate from one sample, sequenced in a study of blood T cell repertoires in COVID-19. Profiled with immunoSEQ multiplex PCR; TCRdb holds only in-frame clones, not every one. In the table there are 90,000 or so clones, roughly 89% of which are singletons. Sample: peripheral blood. Receptors were obtained from a woman between 55 and 75 years old with COVID-19, enrolled during active disease.

The rearrangement joins TRBV19 to TRBJ1-1; D is uncertain. V lost 7 bases, J lost 1 base, and 10 bases lay in between. This CDR3 has 13 amino acids. Germline CDR1 is LNHDA and CDR2 is SQIVND (reference sequence). This CDR3 is CASNLGRNTEAFF. The DNA for the CDR3 is TGTGCCAGTAACCTCGGGAGGAACACTGAAGCTTTCTTT.

The V call is TRBV18, the J call TRBJ1-5, with a tentative D call TRBD1 (6 bases). Trimming stripped 1 base from V and 3 bases from J, with 13 bases between. Germline V gene sequence: CDR1 KGHSH, CDR2 LQKENI. The CDR3 totals 16 residues. This CDR3 reads CASSPRAGANNQPQHF. The CDR3 DNA reads TGTGCCAGCTCACCACGGGCAGGGGCTAACAATCAGCCCCAGCATTTT.

The chain carries TRBV19 and TRBJ2-3, with D unresolved. Deletions cut 3 bases from V and 1 base from J, with 11 bases between. Germline loops: CDR1 LNHDA, CDR2 SQIVND (reference sequence). This CDR3 comprises 15 residues. The CDR3 bases are TGTGCCAGTAGTATTCTACAGAGAGGCACAGATACGCAGTATTTT. Translation gives CASSILQRGTDTQYF.

The rearrangement joins TRBV6-5 to TRBJ2-2; possible D gene TRBD2, 6 bases. The V and J ends lost 10 bases and 0 bases respectively, with 12 bases between them. CDR3 length: 14 residues. Germline assignment: CDR1 MNHEY and CDR2 SVGAGI. CDR3 loop: CAMVGDSNTGELFF. The CDR3 DNA sequence: TGTGCCATGGTTGGGGACTCGAACACCGGGGAGCTGTTTTTT.

The V and J genes are TRBV5-4 and TRBJ1-5; D not certain. The CDR3 is 10 residues long. Germline loops: CDR1 SGHNT, CDR2 YYREEE (reference sequence). Deletions cut 7 bases from V and 9 bases from J, with 8 bases between. As DNA, the CDR3 is TGTGCCAGCTCCCCGTGGCCCCAGCATTTT. Translating gives CASSPWPQHF.

This chain uses TRBV28 with TRBJ2-3; 9 bases match TRBD2. The CDR3 spans 16 residues. The V gene's germline CDR1 is MDHEN and CDR2 SYDVKM. The V segment lost 5 bases and the J segment 2 bases; nucleotides outside the gene matches: 8. The CDR3 DNA reads TGTGCCAGCAGTGATCGACTAGCGGTGAACACAGATACGCAGTATTTT. It yields the protein CASSDRLAVNTDTQYF.

The chain carries TRBV11-2 and TRBJ2-7; D is possibly TRBD1 (5 bases). This CDR3 is built from 14 residues. V was pared by 5 bases and J by 0 bases, with 11 bases between. Germline CDR1 reads SGHAT; CDR2 reads FQNNGV. The CDR3 DNA sequence: TGTGCCAGCAGCACCGAGACAGTCTCCTACGAGCAGTACTTC. Encoded protein: CASSTETVSYEQYF.

The genes are TRBV5-4 and TRBJ2-5; the match to TRBD1 covers 9 bases. The J segment lost 7 bases and the V segment lost 4 bases, leaving 8 bases of the junction unmatched. This CDR3 region has 14 residues. Germline CDR1 reads SGHNT; CDR2 reads YYREEE (reference sequence). Here the CDR3 reads CASSAGQGTGTQYF. The CDR3, as DNA: TGTGCCAGCAGCGCGGGACAGGGAACGGGGACCCAGTACTTC.

The genes are TRBV5-4 and TRBJ1-2; 11 bases align to TRBD1. Germline V gene sequence: CDR1 SGHNT, CDR2 YYREEE (reference sequence). CDR3 size: 15 residues. The V and J ends lost 0 bases and 14 bases, in that order; junction bases with no gene match: 12. The CDR3 loop is CASSLGEGQGGSRTF. The CDR3 DNA reads as TGTGCCAGCAGCTTGGGAGAGGGACAGGGGGGAAGTAGGACCTTC.

The chain joins TRBV7-9 to TRBJ2-2, with a weak D call TRBD2 (6 bases). CDR1 and CDR2 from the germline V gene are SEHNR and FQNEAQ (reference sequence). The CDR3 is made up of 17 amino acids. Trimming took 1 base from V and 0 from J, leaving 12 bases between them. The DNA of the CDR3 is TGTGCCAGCAGCTTAGACGGGGGATACGCGAACACCGGGGAGCTGTTTTTT. This translates into CASSLDGGYANTGELFF.

This sequence joins TRBV11-2 and TRBJ1-2; D gene unclear. V lost 4 bases and J 1 base, leaving 13 bases between the germline ends. The CDR3 is made up of 15 amino acids. Germline V gene sequence: CDR1 SGHAT, CDR2 FQNNGV. The CDR3 loop is CASSSGPSGNYGYTF. The CDR3 DNA sequence: TGTGCCAGCAGCTCAGGTCCCTCCGGTAACTATGGCTACACCTTC.

The J gene is TRBJ2-5, the V gene TRBV5-1; 10 positions agree with TRBD2. Germline V gives CDR1 SGHRS, CDR2 YFSETQ. J gave up 5 bases and V 3 bases, and 7 bases lay outside the gene matches. The CDR3 runs 15 residues. CDR3 amino acids: CASSYTSGVAETQYF. The CDR3 nucleotides read TGCGCCAGCAGCTATACTAGCGGGGTGGCGGAGACCCAGTACTTC. Full variable domain (rest looked up from reference TRBV5-1 and TRBJ2-5): KAGVTQTPRYLIKTRGQQVTLSCSPISGHRSVSWYQQTPGQGLQFLFEYFSETQRNKGNFPGRFSGRQFSNSRSEMNVSTLELGDSALYLCASSYTSGVAETQYFGPGTRLLVL.

The chain links TRBV19 to TRBJ2-5; the match to TRBD1 covers 7 bases. The CDR3 loop spans 16 amino acids. V lost 7 bases to trimming and J lost 4 bases; unmatched junction nucleotides: 15. Germline CDR1 is LNHDA and CDR2 is SQIVND (reference sequence). The CDR3 protein is CASKPLGTTGTETQYF. The DNA for the CDR3 is TGTGCCAGTAAACCCCTAGGAACGACAGGGACAGAGACCCAGTACTTC.

The chain joins TRBV9 to TRBJ2-1; possibly TRBD2 for D (5 bases). This CDR3 has 13 residues. Trimming took off 6 bases at V and 10 bases at J, with 17 bases between the two ends. Germline V gives CDR1 SGDLS, CDR2 YYNGEE. The CDR3 reads CASTRGPGGEQFF. The CDR3, as DNA: TGTGCCAGCACCCGAGGGCCGGGCGGGGAGCAGTTCTTC.

This rearrangement joins TRBV18 to TRBJ2-1, with 9 bases identical to TRBD2. The germline CDR1 and CDR2 sequences are KGHSH and LQKENI. V lost 3 bases and J lost 9; bases outside the gene matches: 6. The CDR3 extends over 14 amino acids. CDR3 sequence: CASSPPSGAIEQFF. The DNA for the CDR3 is TGTGCCAGCTCACCGCCTAGCGGGGCCATTGAGCAGTTCTTC.

The chain carries TRBV12-3 or TRBV12-4 and TRBJ1-2; D is unresolved. The CDR3 sequence is 12 residues long. V gave up 2 bases and J gave up 6 bases, with 7 bases separating them. The CDR3 protein is CASSLLGDGYTF. CDR3 coding DNA: TGTGCCAGCAGTTTACTGGGCGATGGCTACACCTTC.

V and J are TRBV5-6 and TRBJ2-7, with TRBD1 matching 7 bases. This CDR3 is 15 amino acids long. CDR1 is SGHDT, CDR2 YYEEEE, per germline. The J segment lost 6 bases and the V segment lost 4 bases, leaving 13 bases of the junction unmatched. CDR3 nucleotide sequence: TGTGCCAGCAGCCCCCTGGACAGGAACCTCCTCGAGCAGTACTTC. Amino acids: CASSPLDRNLLEQYF.

This chain connects TRBV28 to TRBJ1-5; the D is unclear. V was cut by 6 bases and J by 6 bases, with 12 bases left in between. This CDR3 has 13 amino acids. The germline gives CDR1 MDHEN, CDR2 SYDVKM. CDR3 protein: CASRVVYGQPQHF. CDR3 bases: TGTGCCAGCAGGGTTGTCTACGGTCAGCCCCAGCATTTT.

The rearrangement uses TRBV6-1 and TRBJ1-3; D is unclear. Germline CDR1 is MNHNS and CDR2 is SASEGT. This CDR3 is built from 16 residues. The V and J ends lost 3 bases and 0 bases respectively, with 12 bases between them. The CDR3 here is CASSEGRMSSGNTIYF. As DNA, the CDR3 is TGTGCCAGCAGTGAGGGCAGGATGAGCTCTGGAAACACCATATATTTT.

This rearrangement joins TRBV7-9 to TRBJ1-2; unclear D gene. With 2 bases removed from V and 3 bases from J, the gap between germline ends came to 16 bases. Germline V gene data show CDR1 as SEHNR and CDR2 as FQNEAQ (reference sequence). This CDR3 is built from 16 residues. The chain's CDR3 is CASSLNVGPLDYGYTF. CDR3 DNA sequence: TGTGCCAGCAGCTTAAATGTGGGCCCCCTGGACTATGGCTACACCTTC.

The chain employs TRBV5-6 and TRBJ2-7, with D possibly matching TRBD2 (7 bases). This CDR3 has 14 amino acids. Germline-derived CDR1 and CDR2 are SGHDT and YYEEEE. Trimming removed 5 bases from V and 6 bases from J, with 18 bases in between. The CDR3 bases are TGTGCCAGCAGTTTCGCAGGGGAGGGCGCCGAGCAGTACTTC. Protein product: CASSFAGEGAEQYF.